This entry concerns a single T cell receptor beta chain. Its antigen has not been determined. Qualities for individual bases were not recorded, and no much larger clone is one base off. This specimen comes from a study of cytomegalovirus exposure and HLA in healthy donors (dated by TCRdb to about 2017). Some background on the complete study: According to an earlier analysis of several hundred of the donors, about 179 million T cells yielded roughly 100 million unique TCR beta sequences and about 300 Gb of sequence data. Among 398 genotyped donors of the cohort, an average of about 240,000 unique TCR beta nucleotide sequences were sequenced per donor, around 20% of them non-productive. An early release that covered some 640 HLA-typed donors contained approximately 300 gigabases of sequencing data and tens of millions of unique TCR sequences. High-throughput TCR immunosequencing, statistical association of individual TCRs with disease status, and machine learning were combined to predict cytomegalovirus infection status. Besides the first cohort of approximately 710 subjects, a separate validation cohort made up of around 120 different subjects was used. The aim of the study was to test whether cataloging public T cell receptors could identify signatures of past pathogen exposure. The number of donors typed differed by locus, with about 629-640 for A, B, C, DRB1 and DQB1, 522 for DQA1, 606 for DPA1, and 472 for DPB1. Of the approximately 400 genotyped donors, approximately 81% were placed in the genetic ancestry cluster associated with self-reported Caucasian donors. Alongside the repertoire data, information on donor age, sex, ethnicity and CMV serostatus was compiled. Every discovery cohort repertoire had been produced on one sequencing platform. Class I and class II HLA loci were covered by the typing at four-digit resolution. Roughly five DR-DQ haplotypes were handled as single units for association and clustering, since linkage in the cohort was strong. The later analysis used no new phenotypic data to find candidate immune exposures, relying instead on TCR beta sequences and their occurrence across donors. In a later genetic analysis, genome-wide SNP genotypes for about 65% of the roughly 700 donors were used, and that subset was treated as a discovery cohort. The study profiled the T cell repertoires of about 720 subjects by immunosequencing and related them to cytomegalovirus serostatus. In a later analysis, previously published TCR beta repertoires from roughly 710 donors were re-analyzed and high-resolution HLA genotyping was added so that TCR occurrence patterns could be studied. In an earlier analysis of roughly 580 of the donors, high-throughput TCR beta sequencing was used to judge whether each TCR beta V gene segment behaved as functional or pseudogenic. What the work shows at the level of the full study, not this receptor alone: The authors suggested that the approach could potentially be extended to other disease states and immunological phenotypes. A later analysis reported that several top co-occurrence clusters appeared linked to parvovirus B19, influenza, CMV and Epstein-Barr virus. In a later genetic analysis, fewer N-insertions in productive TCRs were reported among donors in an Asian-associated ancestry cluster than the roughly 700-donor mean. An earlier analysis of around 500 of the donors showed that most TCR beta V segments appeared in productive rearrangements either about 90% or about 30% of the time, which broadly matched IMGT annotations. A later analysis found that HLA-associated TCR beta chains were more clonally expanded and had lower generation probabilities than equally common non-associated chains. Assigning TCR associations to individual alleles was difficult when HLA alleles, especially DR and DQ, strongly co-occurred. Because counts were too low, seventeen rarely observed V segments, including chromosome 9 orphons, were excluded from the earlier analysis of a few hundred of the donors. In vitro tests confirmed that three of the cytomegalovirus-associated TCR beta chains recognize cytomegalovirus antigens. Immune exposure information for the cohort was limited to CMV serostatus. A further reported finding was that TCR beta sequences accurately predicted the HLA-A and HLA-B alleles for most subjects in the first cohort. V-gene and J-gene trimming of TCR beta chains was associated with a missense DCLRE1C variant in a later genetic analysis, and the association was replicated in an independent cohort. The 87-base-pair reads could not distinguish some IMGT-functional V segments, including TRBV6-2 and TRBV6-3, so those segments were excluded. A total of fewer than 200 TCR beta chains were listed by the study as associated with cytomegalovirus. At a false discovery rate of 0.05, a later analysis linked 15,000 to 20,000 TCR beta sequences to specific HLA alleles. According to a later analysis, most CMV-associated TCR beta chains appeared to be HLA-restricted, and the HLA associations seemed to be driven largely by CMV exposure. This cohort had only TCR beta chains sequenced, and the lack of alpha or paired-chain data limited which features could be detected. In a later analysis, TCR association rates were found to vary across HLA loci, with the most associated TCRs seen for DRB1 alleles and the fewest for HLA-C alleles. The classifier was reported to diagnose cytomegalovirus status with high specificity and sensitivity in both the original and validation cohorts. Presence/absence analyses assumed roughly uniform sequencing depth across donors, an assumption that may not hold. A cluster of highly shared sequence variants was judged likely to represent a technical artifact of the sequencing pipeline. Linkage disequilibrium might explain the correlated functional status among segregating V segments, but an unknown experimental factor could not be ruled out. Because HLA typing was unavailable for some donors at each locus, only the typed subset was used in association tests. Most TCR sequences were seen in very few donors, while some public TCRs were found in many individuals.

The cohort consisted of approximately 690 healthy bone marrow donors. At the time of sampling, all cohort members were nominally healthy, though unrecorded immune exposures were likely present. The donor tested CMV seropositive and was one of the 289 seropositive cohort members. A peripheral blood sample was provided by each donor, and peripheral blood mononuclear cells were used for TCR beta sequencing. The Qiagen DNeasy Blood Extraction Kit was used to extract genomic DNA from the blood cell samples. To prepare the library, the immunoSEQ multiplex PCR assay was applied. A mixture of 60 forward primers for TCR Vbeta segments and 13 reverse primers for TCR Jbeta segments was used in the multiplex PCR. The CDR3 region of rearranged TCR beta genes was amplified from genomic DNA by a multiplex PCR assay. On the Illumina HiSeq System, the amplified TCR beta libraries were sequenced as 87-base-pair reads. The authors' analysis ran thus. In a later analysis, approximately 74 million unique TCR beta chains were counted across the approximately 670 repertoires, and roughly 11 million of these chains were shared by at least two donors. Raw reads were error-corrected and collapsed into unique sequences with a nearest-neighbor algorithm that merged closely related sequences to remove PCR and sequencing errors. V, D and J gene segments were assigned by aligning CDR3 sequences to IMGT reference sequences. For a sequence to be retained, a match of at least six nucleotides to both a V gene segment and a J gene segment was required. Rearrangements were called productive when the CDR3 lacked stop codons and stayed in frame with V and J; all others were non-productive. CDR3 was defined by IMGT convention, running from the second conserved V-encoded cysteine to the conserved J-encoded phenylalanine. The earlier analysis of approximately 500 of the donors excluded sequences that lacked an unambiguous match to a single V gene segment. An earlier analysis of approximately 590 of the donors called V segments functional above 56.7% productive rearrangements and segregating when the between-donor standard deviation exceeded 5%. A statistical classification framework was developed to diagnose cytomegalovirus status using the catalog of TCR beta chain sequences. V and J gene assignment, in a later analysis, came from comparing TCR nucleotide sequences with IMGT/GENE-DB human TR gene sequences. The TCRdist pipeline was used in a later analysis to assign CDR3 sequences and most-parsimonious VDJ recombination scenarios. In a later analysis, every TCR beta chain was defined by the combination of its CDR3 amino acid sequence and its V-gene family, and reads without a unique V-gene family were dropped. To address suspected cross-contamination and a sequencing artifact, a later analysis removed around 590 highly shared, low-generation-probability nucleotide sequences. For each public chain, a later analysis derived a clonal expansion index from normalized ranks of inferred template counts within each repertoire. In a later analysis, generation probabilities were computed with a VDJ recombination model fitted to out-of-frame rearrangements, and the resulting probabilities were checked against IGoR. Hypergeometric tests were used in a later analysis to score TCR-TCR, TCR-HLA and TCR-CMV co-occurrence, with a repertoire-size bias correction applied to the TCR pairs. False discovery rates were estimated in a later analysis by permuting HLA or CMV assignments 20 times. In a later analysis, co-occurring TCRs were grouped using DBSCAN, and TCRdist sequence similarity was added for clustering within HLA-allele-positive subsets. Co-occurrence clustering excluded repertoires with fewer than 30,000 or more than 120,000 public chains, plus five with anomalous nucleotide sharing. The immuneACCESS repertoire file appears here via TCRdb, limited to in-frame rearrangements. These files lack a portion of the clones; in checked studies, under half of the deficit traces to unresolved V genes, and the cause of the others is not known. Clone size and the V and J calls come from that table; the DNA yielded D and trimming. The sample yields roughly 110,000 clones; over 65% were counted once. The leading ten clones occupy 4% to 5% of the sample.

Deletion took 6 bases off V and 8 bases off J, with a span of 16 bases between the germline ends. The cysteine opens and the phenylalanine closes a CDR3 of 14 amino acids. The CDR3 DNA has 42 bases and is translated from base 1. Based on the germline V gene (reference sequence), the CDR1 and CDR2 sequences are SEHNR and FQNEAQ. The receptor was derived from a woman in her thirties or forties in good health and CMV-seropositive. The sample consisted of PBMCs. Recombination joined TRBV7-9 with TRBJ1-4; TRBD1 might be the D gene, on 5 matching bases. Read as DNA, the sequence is TGTGCCAGCAGGAACCAGGGAATAGGGGAAAAACTGTTTTTT. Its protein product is CASRNQGIGEKLFF.